This is a list of T cell receptor beta chains from one sample in a study of T cells in tumors after PD-1 blockade. Some clones are missing from TCRdb's copy, which holds only in-frame ones; the method was immunoSEQ multiplex PCR. Of roughly 50,000 clones listed, more than 70% are singletons. The sequenced sample was PBMCs, obtained before anti-PD-1 treatment. The receptor set was obtained from a human donor with basal cell carcinoma. Each CDR3 is given with its conserved first and last residue. Each record gives: D gene, clone size, J gene, V gene, CDR3 protein, CDR3 DNA. A D gene is named only where the DNA matches it firmly. The size of a clone is reported for some rows only, either as once, few or many, or as a class for expanded clones.

>.|.|TRBJ2-3|TRBV2
CAGSPPFTDTQYF
TGTGCCGGATCCCCCCCTTTCACAGATACGCAGTATTTT
>.|.|TRBJ1-1|TRBV28
CASSFPPNTEAFF
TGTGCCAGCAGTTTTCCCCCGAACACTGAAGCTTTCTTT
>.|.|TRBJ1-1|TRBV6-5
CASSYRTNTEAFF
TGTGCCAGCAGTTACAGAACGAACACTGAAGCTTTCTTT
>TRBD2|.|TRBJ2-1|TRBV29-1
CSVEASGKVDEQFF
TGCAGCGTCGAAGCTAGCGGGAAGGTGGATGAGCAGTTCTTC
>TRBD1|.|TRBJ2-7|TRBV5-4
CASSPPRTGGAYEQYF
TGTGCCAGCAGCCCCCCCCGGACAGGGGGCGCCTACGAGCAGTACTTC
>.|.|TRBJ2-2|TRBV28
CASSFTLEYTGELFF
TGTGCCAGCAGTTTTACCCTAGAGTACACCGGGGAGCTGTTTTTT
>.|.|TRBJ1-4|TRBV5-6
CASSGLRERATNEKLFF
TGTGCCAGCAGCGGCCTCAGGGAGAGGGCAACTAATGAAAAACTGTTTTTT
>.|once|TRBJ2-6|TRBV27
CASSFLSSGANVLTF
TGTGCCAGCAGTTTTTTGAGCTCTGGGGCCAACGTCCTGACTTTC
>.|.|TRBJ1-4|TRBV15
CATSRVTGATNEKLFF
TGTGCCACCAGCAGAGTAACAGGAGCAACTAATGAAAAACTGTTTTTT
>TRBD1|.|TRBJ2-2|TRBV7-8
CASSPDQDRASGELFF
TGTGCCAGCAGCCCCGACCAGGACAGGGCTTCCGGGGAGCTGTTTTTT
>.|.|TRBJ2-3|TRBV10-1
CASSESTARTDTQYF
TGCGCCAGCAGTGAGTCGACGGCCCGCACAGATACGCAGTATTTT
>.|.|TRBJ1-3|TRBV3-1/TRBV3-2
CASSHGRATGNTIYF
TGTGCCAGCAGCCACGGCAGGGCCACTGGAAACACCATATATTTT
>TRBD1|.|TRBJ2-3|TRBV19
CASRSGTVIDTQYF
TGTGCCAGCCGGAGTGGGACAGTTATAGATACGCAGTATTTT
>TRBD1|once|TRBJ2-7|TRBV28
CASSPPQGVYEQYF
TGTGCCAGCAGTCCTCCACAGGGGGTTTACGAGCAGTACTTC
>TRBD1|.|TRBJ1-1|TRBV2
CASGAQGPNTEAFF
TGTGCCAGCGGCGCACAGGGGCCTAACACTGAAGCTTTCTTT
>TRBD2|once|TRBJ2-1|TRBV18
CASSPTRGLAGMMGVDEQFF
TGTGCCAGCTCACCAACGCGGGGACTAGCAGGAATGATGGGGGTAGATGAGCAGTTCTTC
>TRBD2|.|TRBJ2-1|TRBV28
CASSLRGGGYNEQFF
TGTGCCAGCAGTCTCCGGGGGGGAGGATACAATGAGCAGTTCTTC
>.|.|TRBJ2-1|TRBV3-1/TRBV3-2
CASSPLSANEQFF
TGTGCCAGCAGCCCCCTAAGCGCTAATGAGCAGTTCTTC